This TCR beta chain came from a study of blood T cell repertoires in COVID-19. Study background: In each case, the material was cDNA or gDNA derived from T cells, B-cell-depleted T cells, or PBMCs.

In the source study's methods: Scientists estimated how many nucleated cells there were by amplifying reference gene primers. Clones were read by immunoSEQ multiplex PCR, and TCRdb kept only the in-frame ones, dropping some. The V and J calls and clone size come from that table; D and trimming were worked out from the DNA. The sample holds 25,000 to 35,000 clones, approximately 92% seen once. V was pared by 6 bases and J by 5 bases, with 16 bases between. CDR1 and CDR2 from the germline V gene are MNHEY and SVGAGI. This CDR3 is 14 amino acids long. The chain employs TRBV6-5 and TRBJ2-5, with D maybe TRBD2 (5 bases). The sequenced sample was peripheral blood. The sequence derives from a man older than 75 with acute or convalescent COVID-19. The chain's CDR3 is CASRRAEGAETQYF. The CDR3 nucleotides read TGTGCCAGCAGGAGGGCCGAGGGAGCTGAGACCCAGTACTTC.